Listed here are 25 T cell receptor beta chains from one sample, sequenced in a study of shared clonotypes between healthy human individuals. Sequenced by immunoSEQ multiplex PCR; TCRdb stores in-frame clones only, minus some. The sample lists 2 million to 2.5 million clones; approximately 96% were seen once. Sequences were obtained from naive CD4+ T cells sorted from blood. Subset of the sample: CD45RA+ positively selected. Receptor source: a man aged 18 to 29 in good health.

The gene calls are TRBV14 and TRBJ1-2; D remains ambiguous. The V gene's germline CDR1 is SGHDN and CDR2 FVKESK. There are 14 residues in the CDR3. V was clipped by 4 bases and J by 9 bases, with 18 bases between them. The CDR3 DNA reads as TGTGCCAGCAGCCGGGAGCAAATCCCTCGGAGCTACACCTTC. Its protein is CASSREQIPRSYTF.

About this clone: Other nucleotide sequences in the sample specify the same CDR3. The chain links TRBV18 to TRBJ2-3; D uncertain. V shed 1 base and J shed 6 bases, with 5 bases lying between them. This CDR3 region has 12 residues. The germline V gene encodes CDR1 KGHSH and CDR2 LQKENI. The CDR3 spells CASSPLRDTQYF. The CDR3 DNA reads TGTGCCAGCTCACCACTCAGGGATACGCAGTATTTT.

The J gene is TRBJ2-7, the V gene TRBV19; unclear D gene. The V gene lost 3 bases and the J gene lost 4 bases, with 13 bases spanning the gap. This CDR3 is built from 14 residues. The germline V gene encodes CDR1 LNHDA and CDR2 SQIVND (reference sequence). Written as DNA, the CDR3 is TGTGCCAGTAGTATCGGGTTATTCGATTACGAGCAGTACTTC. Protein product: CASSIGLFDYEQYF.

The chain links TRBV5-4 to TRBJ2-3, with no clear D. The V end was cut by 4 bases, the J end by 0 bases, with 12 bases between. This CDR3 comprises 15 residues. Germline CDR1 and CDR2: SGHNT and YYREEE (reference sequence). The CDR3 here is CASSPPGGSTDTQYF. The CDR3 DNA follows: TGTGCCAGCAGCCCCCCCGGCGGTAGCACAGATACGCAGTATTTT. Supplemented by reference TRBV5-4 and TRBJ2-3, the full variable domain reads ETGVTQSPTHLIKTRGQQVTLRCSSQSGHNTVSWYQQALGQGPQFIFQYYREEENGRGNFPPRFSGLQFPNYSSELNVNALELDDSALYLCASSPPGGSTDTQYFGPGTRLTVL.

Of note for this clone: The same CDR3 can be traced to other DNA sequences in this sample. DNA for the CDR3: TGTGCCAGTAGTCCAAGCACAGATACGCAGTATTTT. Translated, it gives CASSPSTDTQYF. The chain joins TRBV19 to TRBJ2-3; D is uncertain. Trimming shortened V by 5 bases and J by 0 bases, and 3 bases separated the two germline ends. The CDR3 length is 12 residues. The germline V gene has CDR1 LNHDA and CDR2 SQIVND (reference sequence).

This clone has just one count. The chain combines TRBV20-1 with TRBJ1-4; D is undetermined. Germline CDR1 and CDR2: DFQATT and SNEGSKA (reference sequence). Trimming pared 6 bases from V and 8 bases from J, leaving 10 bases between. The CDR3 spans 11 residues. The DNA for the CDR3 is TGCAGTGCGGCAGTGGGAGAAAAACTGTTTTTT. It encodes CSAAVGEKLFF.

The chain is built from TRBV28 and TRBJ1-2; D not certain. Trimming took off 4 bases at V and 8 bases at J, with 8 bases between the two ends. Germline V gene sequence: CDR1 MDHEN, CDR2 SYDVKM. This CDR3 is 11 amino acids long. Here the CDR3 reads CASSSYGGYTF. Here the CDR3 DNA reads TGTGCCAGCAGTTCCTATGGGGGCTACACCTTC.

V is TRBV21-1 and J is TRBJ1-2; the tabulated D call, TRBD1, remains unverified against the DNA. TRBV21-1 is deemed a pseudogene. The CDR3 sequence is 13 residues long. CDR3 amino acids: CASRKDTPYGYTF. The CDR3 DNA reads TGTGCCAGCAGAAAGGACACTCCCTATGGCTACACCTTC.

The genes are TRBV9 and TRBJ2-5, with 12 nucleotides matching TRBD2. CDR3 length equals 17 residues. CDR1 SGDLS and CDR2 YYNGEE come from the germline V gene. V shed 4 bases and J 0 bases; nucleotides not matched to a gene: 7. CDR3 nucleotide sequence: TGTGCCAGCAGCCTCCTCGGGACTAGCGGGTACCAAGAGACCCAGTACTTC. Encoded protein: CASSLLGTSGYQETQYF.

V is TRBV14 and J is TRBJ1-4; D gene ambiguous. V was trimmed by 4 bases and J by 4 bases, leaving 13 bases between them. The germline gives CDR1 SGHDN, CDR2 FVKESK. The CDR3 sequence is 15 residues long. This CDR3 is CASSLTSGFNEKLFF. The CDR3 bases are TGTGCCAGCAGCCTTACGTCAGGATTTAATGAAAAACTGTTTTTT.

Regarding this clone: An end of the junction differs from the germline gene, which may be a read error. Here the CDR3 reads CASSYRRRRVRDF. CDR3 nucleotide sequence: TGTGCCAGCAGTTACCGGCGGAGGAGGGTCCGCGACTTC. The chain carries TRBV6-5 and TRBJ2-7, with a possible D match to TRBD2 (6 bases). Germline CDR1 reads MNHEY; CDR2 reads SVGAGI. This CDR3 region has 13 residues.

The gene calls are TRBV5-1 and TRBJ2-7, with a tentative D call TRBD1 (6 bases). The CDR3 totals 16 residues. The germline V gene encodes CDR1 SGHRS and CDR2 YFSETQ. The V gene lost 0 bases and the J gene lost 0 bases, with 13 bases spanning the gap. CDR3 loop: CASSLGAGVNSYEQYF. The CDR3 DNA follows: TGCGCCAGCAGCTTGGGTGCAGGGGTAAACTCCTACGAGCAGTACTTC.

The V call is TRBV20-1, the J call TRBJ2-1; no clear D. Germline V CDR1 and CDR2: DFQATT, SNEGSKA (reference sequence). V lost 5 bases to trimming and J lost 15 bases, with 14 bases between them. The CDR3 contains 10 residues. This CDR3 reads CSAGPVVSFF. The CDR3 nucleotides read TGCAGTGCTGGCCCCGTCGTTTCGTTCTTC.

On this clone: The same CDR3 can be traced to other DNA sequences in this sample. V gene TRBV10-3 combines with J gene TRBJ2-1; 10 bases map to TRBD1. Germline V gene lookup returns CDR1 ENHRY and CDR2 SYGVKD. The CDR3 has 14 amino acids. V dropped 5 bases and J dropped 4; count of bases not matched to a gene: 2. In DNA, the CDR3 is TGTGCCATCAGTCAGGGACAGGGGTACAATGAGCAGTTCTTC. Its translation is CAISQGQGYNEQFF.

This chain joins TRBV5-1 and TRBJ2-3; D gene unclear. Germline V gene data show CDR1 as SGHRS and CDR2 as YFSETQ. The V and J ends lost 5 bases and 2 bases respectively, with 6 bases between them. CDR3 length: 12 residues. The CDR3 DNA is TGCGCCAGCAGTATGGACACAGATACGCAGTATTTT. This codes for CASSMDTDTQYF.

The V and J genes are TRBV6-6 and TRBJ2-7; TRBD1 matches at 9 bases. This CDR3 contains 13 residues. CDR1 is MNHNY, CDR2 SVGAGI, per germline (reference sequence). V trimming: 6 bases; J trimming: 6 bases; junction bases outside the gene matches: 6. This CDR3 is CASRHTTGGEQYF. The CDR3 nucleotides read TGTGCCAGCAGGCATACGACAGGGGGCGAGCAGTACTTC.

The V call is TRBV5-8, the J call TRBJ1-1; D gene uncertain. The V gene's germline CDR1 is SGHTS and CDR2 YDEGEE. The CDR3 is 13 amino acids. Trimming took off 4 bases at V and 1 base at J, with 8 bases between the two ends. CDR3 protein: CASSPGWNTEAFF. The DNA for the CDR3 is TGTGCCAGCAGCCCTGGTTGGAACACTGAAGCTTTCTTT.

The J gene is TRBJ1-2, the V gene TRBV28, with D perhaps matching TRBD1 (5 bases). The CDR3 length is 13 residues. Germline CDR1 reads MDHEN; CDR2 reads SYDVKM. V was trimmed by 2 bases and J by 7 bases, leaving 11 bases between them. The CDR3 region has the DNA TGTGCCAGCAGTTTACGGGGGATTCGTGGCTACACCTTC. Its protein is CASSLRGIRGYTF.

The rearrangement links TRBV5-8 to TRBJ1-5; D possibly corresponds to TRBD1 (6 bases). The CDR3 sequence is 15 residues long. Trimming cost V 5 bases and J 1 base, with 13 bases left between them. Germline V gene sequence: CDR1 SGHTS, CDR2 YDEGEE. Written as DNA, the CDR3 is TGTGCCAGCAGTAGAACAGGGAGCAGCAATCAGCCCCAGCATTTT. Translating gives CASSRTGSSNQPQHF.

Points on this clone: In the same sample, other DNA sequences code for this CDR3. The chain carries TRBV18 and TRBJ2-2; D ambiguous. The CDR3 has 13 residues. Germline CDR1 and CDR2: KGHSH and LQKENI. V lost 3 bases and J 6 bases, leaving 8 bases between the germline ends. In DNA, the CDR3 is TGTGCCAGCTCACCTTTGTCCCCCGGGGAGCTGTTTTTT. As protein: CASSPLSPGELFF.

For this clone: Within the sample, other DNA sequences also encode this same CDR3. The chain couples TRBV7-2 to TRBJ2-7; the D is unclear. The CDR3 spans 14 residues. The V end was cut by 1 base, the J end by 4 bases, with 11 bases between. From germline, CDR1 is SGHTA and CDR2 FQGNSA. The CDR3 sequence is CASSLDSGPYEQYF. The CDR3, as DNA: TGTGCCAGCAGCTTAGATTCCGGACCGTACGAGCAGTACTTC.

The chain couples TRBV5-4 to TRBJ2-1; D is unclear. V dropped 1 base and J dropped 3 bases, with 8 bases sitting between them. Germline V lookup: CDR1 SGHNT, CDR2 YYREEE (reference sequence). This CDR3 comprises 14 residues. In DNA form, the CDR3 reads TGTGCCAGCAGCTTGCCTACTTACTACAATGAGCAGTTCTTC. It translates to CASSLPTYYNEQFF.

The rearrangement uses TRBV6-5 and TRBJ2-3; 7 bases are a match to TRBD2. J was trimmed by 0 bases and V by 7 bases; bases with no gene match: 4. Germline V CDR1 and CDR2: MNHEY, SVGAGI. The CDR3 has 14 residues. The CDR3 coding sequence is TGTGCCAGCATGGAGGGAGGGAGCACAGATACGCAGTATTTT. Translated, it gives CASMEGGSTDTQYF.

The chain joins TRBV5-1 to TRBJ1-3; 12 bases agree with TRBD1. CDR3 length equals 15 residues. Germline V gene lookup returns CDR1 SGHRS and CDR2 YFSETQ. Trimming removed 0 bases from V and 13 bases from J; junction bases left unmatched: 8. Written as DNA, the CDR3 is TGCGCCAGCAGCTTGGAGGGACAGGGGGCGAAGGCGATATATTTT. This gives the protein CASSLEGQGAKAIYF.

This CDR3 is CASSLNWPNTGELFF. CDR3 bases: TGCGCCAGCAGCTTGAACTGGCCGAACACCGGGGAGCTGTTTTTT. The chain links TRBV5-1 to TRBJ2-2; D unclear. CDR1 and CDR2 from the germline V gene are SGHRS and YFSETQ. This CDR3 has 15 amino acids. The ends were cut back, 1 base at V and 0 bases at J, with 7 bases in the middle.